This T cell receptor beta chain was recovered during a study of T cells and Merkel cell carcinoma outcomes. The CDR3 has 12 amino acids. V lost 5 bases and J lost 5, with 8 bases in between. Per the germline V gene, CDR1 is PRHDT and CDR2 is FYEKMQ (reference sequence). With respect to this clone: The target antigen is unknown.

Whole-study results and caveats: Reportedly, T-cell repertoire with density predicts Merkel cell carcinoma outcomes.

Clones were read by immunoSEQ multiplex PCR, and TCRdb kept only the in-frame ones, dropping some. Of more than 6,000 clones detected, about four fifths appear once; the ten largest clones hold roughly an eighth. The TCR comes from a human donor with Merkel cell carcinoma. Some clones in this sample may be carry-over from other donors' samples. Sequences were obtained from tumor tissue from Merkel cell carcinoma. V and J are TRBV13 and TRBJ2-3; D is unclear. DNA of the CDR3: TGTGCCAGCAGCCGCCTTAAAGATACGCAGTATTTT. This encodes CASSRLKDTQYF.